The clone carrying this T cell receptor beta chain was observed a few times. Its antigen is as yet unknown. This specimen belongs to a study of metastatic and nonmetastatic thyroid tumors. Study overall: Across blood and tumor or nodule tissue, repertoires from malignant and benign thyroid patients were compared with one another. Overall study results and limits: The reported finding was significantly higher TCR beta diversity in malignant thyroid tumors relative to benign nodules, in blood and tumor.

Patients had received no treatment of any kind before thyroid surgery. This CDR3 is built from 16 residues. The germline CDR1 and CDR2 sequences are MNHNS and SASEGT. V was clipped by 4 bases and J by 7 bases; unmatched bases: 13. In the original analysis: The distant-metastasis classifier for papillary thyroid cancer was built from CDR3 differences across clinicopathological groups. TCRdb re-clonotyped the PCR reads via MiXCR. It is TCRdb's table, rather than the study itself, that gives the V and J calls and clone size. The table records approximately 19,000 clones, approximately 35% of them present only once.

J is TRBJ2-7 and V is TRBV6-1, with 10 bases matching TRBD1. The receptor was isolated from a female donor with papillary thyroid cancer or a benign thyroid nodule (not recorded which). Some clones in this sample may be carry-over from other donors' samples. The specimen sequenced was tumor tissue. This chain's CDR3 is CASSAPPGQGPGEQYF. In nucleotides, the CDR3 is TGTGCCAGCAGTGCACCACCGGGACAGGGGCCCGGGGAGCAGTACTTC.